Listed below are T cell receptor beta chains from one sample, sequenced in a study of identical twins. Using its own MiXCR run on the 5' RACE reads, TCRdb lists one record per CDR3 protein. The sample holds about 810,000 distinct CDR3 sequences, 10% to 15% seen once. These same records also appear under a second study, on yellow fever vaccine responses in identical twins.

Sequenced material: PBMCs. These receptors originate from a woman aged 18 to 35 in good health. CDR3s include the opening cysteine and the closing phenylalanine or tryptophan. Each record gives: V gene, J gene, CDR3 protein.

v_call: TRBV5-1
j_call: TRBJ2-2
cdr3_aa: CASNPSGTTNTGELFF

v_call: TRBV12-3/TRBV12-4
j_call: TRBJ2-2
cdr3_aa: CASSLPGLANTGELFF

v_call: TRBV29-1
j_call: TRBJ1-2
cdr3_aa: CSALAGAFNYGYTF

v_call: TRBV2
j_call: TRBJ1-2
cdr3_aa: CASSEAQGQLYGYTF

v_call: TRBV12-3/TRBV12-4
j_call: TRBJ1-6
cdr3_aa: CASSSGAGGNSPLHF

v_call: TRBV29-1
j_call: TRBJ2-5
cdr3_aa: CSGAGTLQETQYF

v_call: TRBV7-9
j_call: TRBJ1-4
cdr3_aa: CASSLDWSTNEKLFF

v_call: TRBV20-1
j_call: TRBJ1-5
cdr3_aa: CSASSYSNQPQHF

v_call: TRBV7-9
j_call: TRBJ2-2
cdr3_aa: CASSFHTGGVRAGELFF

v_call: TRBV11-2
j_call: TRBJ2-1
cdr3_aa: CASSFTPGLAYNEQFF

v_call: TRBV28
j_call: TRBJ2-3
cdr3_aa: CATRGGGADTQYF

v_call: TRBV3-1
j_call: TRBJ2-7
cdr3_aa: CASSQGGEFSF

v_call: TRBV20-1
j_call: TRBJ2-1
cdr3_aa: CSAYAGDYNEQFF

v_call: TRBV24-1
j_call: TRBJ2-5
cdr3_aa: CATSEGGTSGQETQYF

v_call: TRBV2
j_call: TRBJ2-7
cdr3_aa: CASRQREPGEQYF

v_call: TRBV7-2
j_call: TRBJ2-2
cdr3_aa: CASSRDVGSTGELFF

v_call: TRBV12-5
j_call: TRBJ2-7
cdr3_aa: CASGLAPLEQYF

v_call: TRBV14
j_call: TRBJ2-1
cdr3_aa: CASSPQGGFRYNEQFF

v_call: TRBV24-1
j_call: TRBJ2-1
cdr3_aa: CATSDLLQGNEQFF

v_call: TRBV5-1
j_call: TRBJ1-4
cdr3_aa: CASSLGVTGEKLFF

v_call: TRBV5-4
j_call: TRBJ2-7
cdr3_aa: CASSKRTGTGIYEQYF

v_call: TRBV25-1
j_call: TRBJ2-3
cdr3_aa: CASTGGGWDTQYF

v_call: TRBV6-5
j_call: TRBJ2-1
cdr3_aa: CASSYGRGDGGAHEQFF

v_call: TRBV14
j_call: TRBJ2-3
cdr3_aa: CASSLTGQGAADTQYF

v_call: TRBV6-1
j_call: TRBJ2-1
cdr3_aa: CASSLLAGGNNEQFF

v_call: TRBV4-1
j_call: TRBJ1-4
cdr3_aa: CASSQEIREKLFF

v_call: TRBV2
j_call: TRBJ2-7
cdr3_aa: CASALEGQGPYEQYF

v_call: TRBV7-8
j_call: TRBJ2-2
cdr3_aa: CASSLSGLAGGANTGELFF

v_call: TRBV10-3
j_call: TRBJ1-1
cdr3_aa: CATLGRNTEAFF

v_call: TRBV19
j_call: TRBJ1-1
cdr3_aa: CASSTPRMNTEAFF

v_call: TRBV7-2
j_call: TRBJ2-3
cdr3_aa: CASSLELAGLSDTQYF

v_call: TRBV7-8
j_call: TRBJ2-2
cdr3_aa: CASSLSSGFTGELFF

v_call: TRBV3-1
j_call: TRBJ2-3
cdr3_aa: CASSGTSADTQYF

v_call: TRBV5-1
j_call: TRBJ2-1
cdr3_aa: CASSFVPPGLDHRRYNEQFF

v_call: TRBV27
j_call: TRBJ2-1
cdr3_aa: CASSARDKPYNEQFF

v_call: TRBV20-1
j_call: TRBJ2-5
cdr3_aa: CSANPGHHQETQYF

v_call: TRBV20-1
j_call: TRBJ2-7
cdr3_aa: CSASDGSRSRFSYEQYF

v_call: TRBV18
j_call: TRBJ2-1
cdr3_aa: CASSSTGAGEQFF

v_call: TRBV9
j_call: TRBJ1-5
cdr3_aa: CASSVEEQPQHF

v_call: TRBV20-1
j_call: TRBJ2-2
cdr3_aa: CSALGGMNTGELFF

v_call: TRBV7-2
j_call: TRBJ2-1
cdr3_aa: CASSLDAQGAYNEQFF

v_call: TRBV5-1
j_call: TRBJ2-1
cdr3_aa: CASKTGDEQFF

v_call: TRBV18
j_call: TRBJ1-2
cdr3_aa: CASSPATGDGYTF